The clone carrying this TCR beta chain has more than one count but fewer than ten. Its specificity is unknown. The sample is drawn from a study of T cells in Graves' hyperthyroidism and ophthalmopathy. Germline CDR1 is MGHRA and CDR2 is YSYEKL. The V gene lost 3 bases and the J gene lost 4 bases, with 16 bases spanning the gap. The CDR3 spans 16 residues. The study, taken as a whole, reports: Model output signaled ophthalmopathy a median 6.5 months ahead of onset.

Clinicians diagnosed patients from clinical symptoms, serum thyroxine and TRAb, thyroid ultrasound and orbital computed tomography. Amplification of TCR beta CDR3 regions was performed using RNA transcripts as template. In the first-round RT-PCR of the TCR CDR3, the HTBI primer set was used. TCRdb itself ran the multiplex PCR reads through MiXCR, one entry per CDR3 protein. The table has about 720,000 distinct CDR3 sequences, approximately 19% seen once. This TCR derives from a woman between 45 and 65 years old with Graves' hyperthyroidism that later progressed to Graves' ophthalmopathy. The sample taken for sequencing was blood. The chain couples TRBV4-1 to TRBJ1-5, with D possibly matching TRBD1 (5 bases). The CDR3 protein is CASSQTVTAPNQPQHF. The CDR3 nucleotides are TGCGCCAGCAGCCAGACAGTGACTGCCCCTAATCAGCCCCAGCATTTT.